This T cell receptor (beta chain) was profiled in a study of cytomegalovirus exposure and HLA in healthy donors. Study background: Unique TCR beta sequences numbering around 110 million came from about 179 million T cells in an earlier analysis.

Whole-study findings and limits: The study designated 150 or so TCR beta chains cytomegalovirus-associated. A later analysis showed TCR association rates differing by HLA locus, peaking at DRB1 and lowest at HLA-C. Later analysis identified over 15,000 TCR beta sequences associated with HLA alleles, using a false discovery rate threshold of 0.05.

This clone occurred a few times. The antigen is not known. PCR was performed using 60 Vbeta and 13 Jbeta primers. Assay: immunoSEQ multiplex PCR; the TCRdb copy retains only in-frame clones and omits some. The data hold 200,000 or so clones, with over 65% observed a single time. The sample comprised PBMCs. The receptor's source is a woman aged 25 to 45 in good health and CMV-seronegative.

The CDR3 spells CASSLLNRSNYGYTF. The CDR3 DNA is TGCGCCAGCAGCTTGTTAAACAGGTCGAACTATGGCTACACCTTC. This rearrangement joins TRBV5-1 to TRBJ1-2; D might be TRBD1 (5 bases). CDR1 and CDR2 (germline): SGHRS, YFSETQ. The CDR3 is made up of 15 amino acids. V was trimmed by 1 base and J by 2 bases, leaving 12 bases between them.